This TCR beta chain was sequenced for a study of response to subunit inactivated influenza vaccine. This clonotype was observed a handful of times. This CDR3 region has 16 residues. Germline values: CDR1 DFQATT, CDR2 SNEGSKA (reference sequence). J gave up 2 bases and V 0 bases, and 8 bases lay outside the gene matches. MiXCR was run by TCRdb on the RT-PCR reads, yielding one entry per CDR3 protein. Among about 190,000 distinct CDR3 sequences listed, approximately 15% were seen once. The rearrangement links TRBV20-1 to TRBJ2-5; TRBD2 matches 8 bases. This TCR was recovered from a man aged 50-60 years who received an inactivated influenza vaccine. The sample in question was CD8+ T cells sorted from PBMCs, obtained about 5 days after vaccination. The CDR3 sequence: CSARDREGLGQETQYF. The CDR3 nucleotides read TGCAGTGCTAGAGATCGGGAGGGCCTGGGGCAAGAGACCCAGTACTTC.